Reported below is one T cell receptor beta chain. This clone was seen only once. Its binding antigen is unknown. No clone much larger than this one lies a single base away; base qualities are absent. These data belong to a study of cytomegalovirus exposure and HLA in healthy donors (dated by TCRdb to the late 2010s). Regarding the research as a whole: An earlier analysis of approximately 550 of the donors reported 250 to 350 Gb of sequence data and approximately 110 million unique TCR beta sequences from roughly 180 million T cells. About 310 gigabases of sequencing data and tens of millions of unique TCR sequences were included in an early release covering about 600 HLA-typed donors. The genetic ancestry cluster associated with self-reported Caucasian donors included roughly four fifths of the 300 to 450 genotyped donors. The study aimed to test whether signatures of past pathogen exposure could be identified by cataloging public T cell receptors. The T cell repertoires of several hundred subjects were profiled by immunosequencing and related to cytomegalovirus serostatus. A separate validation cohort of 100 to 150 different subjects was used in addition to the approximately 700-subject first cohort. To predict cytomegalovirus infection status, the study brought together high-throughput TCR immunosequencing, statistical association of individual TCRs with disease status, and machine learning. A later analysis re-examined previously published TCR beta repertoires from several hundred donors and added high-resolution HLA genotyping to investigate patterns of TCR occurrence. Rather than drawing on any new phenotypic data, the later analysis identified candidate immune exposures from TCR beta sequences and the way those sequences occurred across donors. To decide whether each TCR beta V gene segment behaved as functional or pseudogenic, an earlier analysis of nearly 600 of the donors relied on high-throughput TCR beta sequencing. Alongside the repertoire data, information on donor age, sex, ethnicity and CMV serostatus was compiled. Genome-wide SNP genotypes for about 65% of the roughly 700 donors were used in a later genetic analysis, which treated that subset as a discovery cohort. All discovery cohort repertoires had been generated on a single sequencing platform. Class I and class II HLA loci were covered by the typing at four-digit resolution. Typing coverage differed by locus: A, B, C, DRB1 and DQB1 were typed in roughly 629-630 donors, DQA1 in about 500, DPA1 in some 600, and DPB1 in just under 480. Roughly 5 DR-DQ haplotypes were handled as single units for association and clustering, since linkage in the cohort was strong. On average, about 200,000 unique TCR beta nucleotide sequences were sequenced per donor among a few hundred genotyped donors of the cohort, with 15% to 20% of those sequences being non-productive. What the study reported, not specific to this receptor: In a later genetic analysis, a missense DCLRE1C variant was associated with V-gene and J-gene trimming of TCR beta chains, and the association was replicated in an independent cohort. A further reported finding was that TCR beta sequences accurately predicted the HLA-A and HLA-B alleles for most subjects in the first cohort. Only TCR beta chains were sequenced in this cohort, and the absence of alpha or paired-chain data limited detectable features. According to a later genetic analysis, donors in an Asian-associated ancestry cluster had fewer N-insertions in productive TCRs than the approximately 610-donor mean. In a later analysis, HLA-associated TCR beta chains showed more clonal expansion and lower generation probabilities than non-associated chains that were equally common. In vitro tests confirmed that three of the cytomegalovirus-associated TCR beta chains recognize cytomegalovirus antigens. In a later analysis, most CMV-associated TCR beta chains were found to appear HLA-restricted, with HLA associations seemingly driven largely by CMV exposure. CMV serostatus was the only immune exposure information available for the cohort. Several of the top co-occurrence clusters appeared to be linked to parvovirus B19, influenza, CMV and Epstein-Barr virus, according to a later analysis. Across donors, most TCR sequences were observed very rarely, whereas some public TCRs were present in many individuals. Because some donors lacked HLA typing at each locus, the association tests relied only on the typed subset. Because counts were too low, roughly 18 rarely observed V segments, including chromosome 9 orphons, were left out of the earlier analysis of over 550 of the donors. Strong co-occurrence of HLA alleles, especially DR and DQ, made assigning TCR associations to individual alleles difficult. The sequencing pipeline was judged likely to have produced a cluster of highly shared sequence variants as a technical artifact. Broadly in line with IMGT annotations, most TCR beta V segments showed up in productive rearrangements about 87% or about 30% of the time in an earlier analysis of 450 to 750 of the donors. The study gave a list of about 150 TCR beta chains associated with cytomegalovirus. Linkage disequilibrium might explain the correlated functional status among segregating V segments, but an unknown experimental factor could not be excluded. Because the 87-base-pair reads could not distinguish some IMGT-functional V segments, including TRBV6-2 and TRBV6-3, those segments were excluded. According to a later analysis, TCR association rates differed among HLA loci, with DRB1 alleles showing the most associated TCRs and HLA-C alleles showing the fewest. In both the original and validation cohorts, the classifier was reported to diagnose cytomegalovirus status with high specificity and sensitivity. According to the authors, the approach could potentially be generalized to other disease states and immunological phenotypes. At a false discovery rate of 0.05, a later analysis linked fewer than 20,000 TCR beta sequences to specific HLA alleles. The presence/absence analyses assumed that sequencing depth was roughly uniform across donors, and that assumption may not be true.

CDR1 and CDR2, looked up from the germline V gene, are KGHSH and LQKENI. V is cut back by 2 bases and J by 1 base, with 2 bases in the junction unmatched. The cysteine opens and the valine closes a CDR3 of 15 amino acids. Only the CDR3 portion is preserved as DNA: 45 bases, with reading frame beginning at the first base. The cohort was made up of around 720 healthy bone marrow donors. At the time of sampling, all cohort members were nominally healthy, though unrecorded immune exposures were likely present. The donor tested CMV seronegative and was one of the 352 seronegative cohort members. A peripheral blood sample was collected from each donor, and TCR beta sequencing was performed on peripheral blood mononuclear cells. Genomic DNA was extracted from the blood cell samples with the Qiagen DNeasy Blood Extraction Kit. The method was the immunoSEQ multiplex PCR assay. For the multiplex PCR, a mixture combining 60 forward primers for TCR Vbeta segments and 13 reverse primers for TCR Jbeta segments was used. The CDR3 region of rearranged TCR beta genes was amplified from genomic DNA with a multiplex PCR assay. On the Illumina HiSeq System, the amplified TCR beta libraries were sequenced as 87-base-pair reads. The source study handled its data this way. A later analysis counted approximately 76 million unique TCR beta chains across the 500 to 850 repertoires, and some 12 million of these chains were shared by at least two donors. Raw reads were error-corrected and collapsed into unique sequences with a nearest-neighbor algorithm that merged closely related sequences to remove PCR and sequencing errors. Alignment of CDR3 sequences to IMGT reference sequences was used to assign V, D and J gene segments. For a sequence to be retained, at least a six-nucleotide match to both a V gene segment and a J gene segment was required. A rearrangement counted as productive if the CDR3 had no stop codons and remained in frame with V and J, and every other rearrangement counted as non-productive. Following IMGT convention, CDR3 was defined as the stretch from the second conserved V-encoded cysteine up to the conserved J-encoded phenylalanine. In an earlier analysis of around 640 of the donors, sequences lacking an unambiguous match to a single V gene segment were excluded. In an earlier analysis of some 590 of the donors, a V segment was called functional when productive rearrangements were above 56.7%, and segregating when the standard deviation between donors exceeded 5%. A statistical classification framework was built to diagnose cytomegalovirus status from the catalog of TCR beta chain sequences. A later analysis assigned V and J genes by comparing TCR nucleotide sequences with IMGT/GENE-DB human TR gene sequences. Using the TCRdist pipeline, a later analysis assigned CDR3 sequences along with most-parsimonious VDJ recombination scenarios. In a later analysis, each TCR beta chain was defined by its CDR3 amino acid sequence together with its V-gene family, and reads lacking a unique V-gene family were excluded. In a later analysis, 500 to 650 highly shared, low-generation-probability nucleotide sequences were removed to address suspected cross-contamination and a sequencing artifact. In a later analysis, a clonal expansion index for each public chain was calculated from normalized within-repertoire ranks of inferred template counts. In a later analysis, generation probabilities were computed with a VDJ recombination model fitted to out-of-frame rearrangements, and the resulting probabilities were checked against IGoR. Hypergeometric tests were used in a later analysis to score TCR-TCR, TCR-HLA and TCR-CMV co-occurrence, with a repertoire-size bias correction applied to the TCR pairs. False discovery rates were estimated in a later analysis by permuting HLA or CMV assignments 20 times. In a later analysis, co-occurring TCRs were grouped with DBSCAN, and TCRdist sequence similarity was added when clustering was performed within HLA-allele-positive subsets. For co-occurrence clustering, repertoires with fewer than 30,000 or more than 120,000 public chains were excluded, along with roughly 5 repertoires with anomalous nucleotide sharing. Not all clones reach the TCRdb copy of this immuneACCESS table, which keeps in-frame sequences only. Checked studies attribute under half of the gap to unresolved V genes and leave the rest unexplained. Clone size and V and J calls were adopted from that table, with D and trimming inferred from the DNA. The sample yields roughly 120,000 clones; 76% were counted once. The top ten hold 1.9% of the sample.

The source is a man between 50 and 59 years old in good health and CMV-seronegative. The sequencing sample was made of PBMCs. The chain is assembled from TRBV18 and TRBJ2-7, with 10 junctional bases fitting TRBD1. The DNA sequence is TGTGCCAGCTCACCAGGGACAGGGGTTTCCTACGAGCAGTACGTC. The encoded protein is CASSPGTGVSYEQYV.